Listed below are T cell receptor beta chains from one sample, sequenced in a study of early T cells in non-severe SARS-CoV-2 infection. TCRdb redid the calling of the 5' RACE reads with MiXCR, one entry per CDR3 protein. Of tens of thousands of distinct CDR3 sequences listed, under 15% are singletons. The sequenced sample consisted of whole blood. All receptors derive from an adult who was a healthcare worker with PCR-confirmed SARS-CoV-2 infection or an uninfected control (not recorded which). The CDR3 runs from the conserved cysteine through the conserved F or W. A D gene is named only where the DNA matches it firmly. Clone size appears in some rows only: once, few, many, or a class for an expanded clone.

V: TRBV20-1
D: -
size: many
J: TRBJ1-2
CDR3: CSARVGTDYGYTF
DNA: TGCAGTGCTAGAGTGGGGACGGACTATGGCTACACCTTC

V: TRBV29-1
D: -
size: many
J: TRBJ2-2
CDR3: CSGMGTGRGELFF
DNA: TGCAGCGGTATGGGAACGGGTCGCGGGGAGCTGTTTTTT

V: TRBV7-8
D: -
size: many
J: TRBJ1-6
CDR3: CASSPPGSRGSPLHF
DNA: TGTGCCAGCAGCCCCCCTGGGTCCAGGGGTTCACCCCTCCACTTT

V: TRBV2
D: -
size: -
J: TRBJ2-1
CDR3: CASSEAYLSRNEQFF
DNA: TGTGCCAGCAGTGAAGCGTACCTATCACGTAATGAGCAGTTCTTC

V: TRBV3-1
D: -
size: many
J: TRBJ2-1
CDR3: CASSDTSIRNEQFF
DNA: TGTGCCAGCAGCGACACTAGCATCCGAAATGAGCAGTTCTTC

V: TRBV29-1
D: TRBD2
size: -
J: TRBJ2-2
CDR3: CSVEKGRARELFF
DNA: TGCAGCGTTGAAAAAGGGAGGGCCCGGGAGCTGTTTTTT

V: TRBV20-1
D: -
size: few
J: TRBJ2-3
CDR3: CSARGGGDPTDTQYF
DNA: TGCAGTGCTAGAGGTGGCGGGGACCCCACAGATACGCAGTATTTT

V: TRBV16
D: -
size: many
J: TRBJ1-5
CDR3: CASSHPGQGHQPQHF
DNA: TGTGCCAGCAGCCACCCAGGGCAGGGGCATCAGCCCCAGCATTTT

V: TRBV6-2/TRBV6-3
D: TRBD1
size: many
J: TRBJ2-5
CDR3: CASSYLQGRQETQYF
DNA: TGTGCCAGCAGTTACCTACAGGGGCGCCAAGAGACCCAGTACTTC

V: TRBV18
D: TRBD1
size: many
J: TRBJ1-5
CDR3: CASSLGQGHQPQHF
DNA: TGTGCCAGCTCCCTTGGACAGGGCCATCAGCCCCAGCATTTT

V: TRBV12-2
D: -
size: many
J: TRBJ1-1
CDR3: CASRSVRDTEAFF
DNA: TGTGCAAGTCGCAGCGTTAGGGACACTGAAGCTTTCTTT

V: TRBV5-1
D: TRBD2
size: -
J: TRBJ2-5
CDR3: CASSSGTSGWETQYF
DNA: TGCGCCAGCAGCTCCGGGACTAGCGGTTGGGAGACCCAGTACTTC

V: TRBV29-1
D: -
size: few
J: TRBJ2-2
CDR3: CSVEEGGVLDTGELFF
DNA: TGCAGCGTTGAAGAAGGAGGGGTACTGGACACCGGGGAGCTGTTTTTT

V: TRBV5-6
D: -
size: many
J: TRBJ2-3
CDR3: CASSLGIEFSSTDTQYF
DNA: TGTGCCAGCAGCTTGGGTATCGAGTTTTCTAGCACAGATACGCAGTATTTT

V: TRBV7-3
D: -
size: few
J: TRBJ2-1
CDR3: CASSSRTDEQFF
DNA: TGTGCCAGCAGCTCTAGGACAGACGAGCAGTTCTTC

V: TRBV3-1
D: -
size: many
J: TRBJ2-2
CDR3: CASSQGASGRELFF
DNA: TGTGCCAGCAGCCAAGGGGCTTCGGGGAGGGAGCTGTTTTTT

V: TRBV7-6
D: -
size: few
J: TRBJ1-5
CDR3: CASSLGPGLPQHF
DNA: TGTGCCAGCAGCTTAGGTCCTGGTCTGCCCCAGCATTTT

V: TRBV20-1
D: -
size: many
J: TRBJ1-5
CDR3: CSARVHAGGNQPQHF
DNA: TGCAGTGCTAGAGTTCACGCAGGGGGCAATCAGCCCCAGCATTTT

V: TRBV2
D: -
size: many
J: TRBJ1-5
CDR3: CASSEAGVWGQPQHF
DNA: TGTGCCAGCAGTGAAGCAGGGGTATGGGGACAGCCCCAGCATTTT

V: TRBV18
D: -
size: many
J: TRBJ1-1
CDR3: CASSPTGGNTEAFF
DNA: TGTGCCAGCTCGCCGACGGGGGGGAACACTGAAGCTTTCTTT

V: TRBV20-1
D: -
size: many
J: TRBJ2-7
CDR3: CSASVGTARSEQYF
DNA: TGCAGTGCTAGTGTTGGGACTGCCAGGAGCGAGCAGTACTTC

V: TRBV20-1
D: TRBD2
size: -
J: TRBJ2-5
CDR3: CSARGRLASEETQYF
DNA: TGCAGTGCTAGAGGGAGACTAGCGTCGGAAGAGACCCAGTACTTC

V: TRBV3-1
D: -
size: -
J: TRBJ1-1
CDR3: CASSQDTENTEAFF
DNA: TGTGCCAGCAGCCAAGATACGGAGAACACTGAAGCTTTCTTT

V: TRBV2
D: -
size: many
J: TRBJ2-2
CDR3: CASSNPGYGELFF
DNA: TGTGCCAGCAGTAATCCGGGATACGGGGAGCTGTTTTTT

V: TRBV6-5
D: TRBD2
size: -
J: TRBJ2-1
CDR3: CASRASGESEQFF
DNA: TGTGCCAGCAGGGCTAGCGGGGAATCGGAGCAGTTCTTC

V: TRBV2
D: TRBD2
size: many
J: TRBJ2-3
CDR3: CASSEALMAGGTDTQYF
DNA: TGTGCCAGCAGTGAGGCCCTGATGGCGGGGGGCACAGATACGCAGTATTTT

V: TRBV20-1
D: TRBD1
size: many
J: TRBJ1-5
CDR3: CSARAGTGGSQPQHF
DNA: TGCAGTGCTAGAGCCGGGACAGGGGGAAGTCAGCCCCAGCATTTT